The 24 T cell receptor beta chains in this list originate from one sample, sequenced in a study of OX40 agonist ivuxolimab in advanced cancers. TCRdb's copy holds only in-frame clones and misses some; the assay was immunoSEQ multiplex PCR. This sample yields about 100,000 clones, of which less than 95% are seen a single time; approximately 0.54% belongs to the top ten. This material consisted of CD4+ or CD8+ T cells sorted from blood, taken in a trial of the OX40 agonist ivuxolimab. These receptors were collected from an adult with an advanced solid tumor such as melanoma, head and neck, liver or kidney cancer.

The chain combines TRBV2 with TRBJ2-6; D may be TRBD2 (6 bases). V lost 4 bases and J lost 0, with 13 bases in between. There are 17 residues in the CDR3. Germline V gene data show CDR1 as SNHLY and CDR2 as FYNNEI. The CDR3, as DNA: TGTGCCAGCAGTGTCGAGGGACTCAGCTCTGGGGCCAACGTCCTGACTTTC. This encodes CASSVEGLSSGANVLTF.

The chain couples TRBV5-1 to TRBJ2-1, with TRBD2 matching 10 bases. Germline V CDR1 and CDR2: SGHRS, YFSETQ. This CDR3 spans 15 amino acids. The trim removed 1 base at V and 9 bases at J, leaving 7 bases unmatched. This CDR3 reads CASSLTLAGASEQFF. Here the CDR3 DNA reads TGCGCCAGCAGCTTGACTCTAGCGGGAGCGAGTGAGCAGTTCTTC.

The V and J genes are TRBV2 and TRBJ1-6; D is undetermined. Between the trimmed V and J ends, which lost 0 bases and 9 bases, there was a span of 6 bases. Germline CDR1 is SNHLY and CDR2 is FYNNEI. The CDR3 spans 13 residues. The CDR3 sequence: CASSEAPGSPLHF. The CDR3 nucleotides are TGTGCCAGCAGTGAAGCCCCGGGTTCACCCCTCCACTTT.

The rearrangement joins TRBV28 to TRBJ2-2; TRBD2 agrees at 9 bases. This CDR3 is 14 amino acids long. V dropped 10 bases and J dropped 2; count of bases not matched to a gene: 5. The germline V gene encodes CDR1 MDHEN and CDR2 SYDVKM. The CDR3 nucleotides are TGTGCCACCAAGGGGACTAGCAACACCGGGGAGCTGTTTTTT. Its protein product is CATKGTSNTGELFF.

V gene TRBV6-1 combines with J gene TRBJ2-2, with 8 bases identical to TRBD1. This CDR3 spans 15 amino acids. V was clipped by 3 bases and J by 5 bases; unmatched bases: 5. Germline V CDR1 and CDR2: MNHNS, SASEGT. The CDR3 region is CASSEGRGLTGELFF. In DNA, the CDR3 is TGTGCCAGCAGTGAGGGCAGGGGGCTGACCGGGGAGCTGTTTTTT.

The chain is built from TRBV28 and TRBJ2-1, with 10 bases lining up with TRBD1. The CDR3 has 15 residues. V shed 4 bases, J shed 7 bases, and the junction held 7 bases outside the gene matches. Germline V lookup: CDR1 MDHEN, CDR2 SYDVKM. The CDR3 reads CASSSRQGAKNEQFF. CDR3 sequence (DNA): TGTGCCAGCAGTTCAAGACAGGGGGCAAAGAATGAGCAGTTCTTC.

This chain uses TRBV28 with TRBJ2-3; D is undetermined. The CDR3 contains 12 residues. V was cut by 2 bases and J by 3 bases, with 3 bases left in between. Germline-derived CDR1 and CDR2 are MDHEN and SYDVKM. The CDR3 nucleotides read TGTGCCAGCAGTTTAGGGACAGATACGCAGTATTTT. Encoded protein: CASSLGTDTQYF.

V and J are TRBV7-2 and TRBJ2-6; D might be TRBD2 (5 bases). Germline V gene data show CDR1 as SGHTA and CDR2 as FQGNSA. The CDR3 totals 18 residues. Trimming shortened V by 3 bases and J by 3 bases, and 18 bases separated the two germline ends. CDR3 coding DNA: TGTGCCAGCAGCTTCTCTATGAATTCTGGAGGTGGGGCCAACGTCCTGACTTTC. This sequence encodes CASSFSMNSGGGANVLTF.

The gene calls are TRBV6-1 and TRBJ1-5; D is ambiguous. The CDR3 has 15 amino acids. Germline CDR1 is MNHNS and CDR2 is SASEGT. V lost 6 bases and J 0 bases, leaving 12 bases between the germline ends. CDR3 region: CASSVERYSNQPQHF. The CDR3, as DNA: TGTGCCAGCAGCGTCGAAAGGTATAGCAATCAGCCCCAGCATTTT.

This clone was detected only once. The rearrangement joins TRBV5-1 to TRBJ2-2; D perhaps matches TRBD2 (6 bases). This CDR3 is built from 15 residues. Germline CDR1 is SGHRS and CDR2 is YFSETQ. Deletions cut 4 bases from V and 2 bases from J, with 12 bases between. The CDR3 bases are TGCGCCAGCAGCCCAGGGACTTTAAACACCGGGGAGCTGTTTTTT. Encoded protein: CASSPGTLNTGELFF.

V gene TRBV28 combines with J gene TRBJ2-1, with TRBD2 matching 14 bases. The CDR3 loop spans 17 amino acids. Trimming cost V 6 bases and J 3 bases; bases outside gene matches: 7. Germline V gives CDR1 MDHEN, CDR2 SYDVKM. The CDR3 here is CASRPRTSGRIYNEQFF. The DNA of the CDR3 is TGTGCCAGCAGACCGCGGACTAGCGGGAGGATCTACAATGAGCAGTTCTTC.

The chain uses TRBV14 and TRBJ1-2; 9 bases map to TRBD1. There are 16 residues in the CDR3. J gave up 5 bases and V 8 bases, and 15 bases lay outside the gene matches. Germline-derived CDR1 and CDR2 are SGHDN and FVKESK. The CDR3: CASFRLLTGGLYGYTF. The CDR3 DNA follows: TGTGCCAGCTTTCGCCTTCTGACAGGGGGATTGTATGGCTACACCTTC.

CDR3 loop: CASSLSSRWETQYF. CDR3 DNA sequence: TGCGCCAGCAGCTTGTCCAGTCGGTGGGAGACCCAGTACTTC. The chain couples TRBV5-1 to TRBJ2-5; D not certain. The germline V and J ends were trimmed by 1 base and 5 bases, with 12 bases remaining between them. This CDR3 has 14 amino acids. Germline loops: CDR1 SGHRS, CDR2 YFSETQ.

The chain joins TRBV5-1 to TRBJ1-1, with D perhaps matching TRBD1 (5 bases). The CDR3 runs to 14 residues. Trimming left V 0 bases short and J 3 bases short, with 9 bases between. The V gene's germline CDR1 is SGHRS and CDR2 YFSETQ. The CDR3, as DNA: TGCGCCAGCAGCTTGGGGGCGGGGGACACTGAAGCTTTCTTT. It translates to CASSLGAGDTEAFF.

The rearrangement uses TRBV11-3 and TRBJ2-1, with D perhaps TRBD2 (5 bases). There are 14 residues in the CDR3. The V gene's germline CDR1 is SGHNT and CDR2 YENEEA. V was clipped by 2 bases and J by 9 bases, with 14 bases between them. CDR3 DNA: TGTGCCAGCAGCTTACGGGGAGTTGGTAGTGAGCAGTTCTTC. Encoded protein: CASSLRGVGSEQFF. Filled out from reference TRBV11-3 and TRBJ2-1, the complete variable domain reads EAGVVQSPRYKIIEKKQPVAFWCNPISGHNTLYWYLQNLGQGPELLIRYENEEAVDDSQLPKDRFSAERLKGVDSTLKIQPAELGDSAVYLCASSLRGVGSEQFFGPGTRLTVL.

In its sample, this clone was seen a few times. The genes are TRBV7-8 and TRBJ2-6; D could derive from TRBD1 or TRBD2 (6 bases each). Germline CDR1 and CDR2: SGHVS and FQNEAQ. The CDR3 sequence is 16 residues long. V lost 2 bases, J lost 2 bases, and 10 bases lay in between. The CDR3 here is CASSLTGGPGANVLTF. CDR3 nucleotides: TGTGCCAGCAGCTTAACTGGGGGGCCTGGGGCCAACGTCCTGACTTTC.

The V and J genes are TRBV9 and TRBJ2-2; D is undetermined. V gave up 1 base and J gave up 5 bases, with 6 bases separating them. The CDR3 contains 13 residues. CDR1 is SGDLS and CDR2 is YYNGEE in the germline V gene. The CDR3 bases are TGTGCCAGCAGCGTATTGGGAACCGGGGAGCTGTTTTTT. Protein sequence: CASSVLGTGELFF.

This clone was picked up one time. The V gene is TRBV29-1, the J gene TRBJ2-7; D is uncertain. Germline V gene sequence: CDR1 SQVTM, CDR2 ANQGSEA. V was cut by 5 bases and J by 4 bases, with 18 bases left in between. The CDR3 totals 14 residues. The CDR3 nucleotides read TGCAGCGTTCACTTCGCGGACGGCTCGTACGAGCAGTACTTC. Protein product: CSVHFADGSYEQYF.

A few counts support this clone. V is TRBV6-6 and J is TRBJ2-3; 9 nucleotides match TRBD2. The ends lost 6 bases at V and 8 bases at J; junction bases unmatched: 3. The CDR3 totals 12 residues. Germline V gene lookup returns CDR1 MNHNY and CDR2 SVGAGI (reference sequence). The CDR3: CASRNSGGTQYF. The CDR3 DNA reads TGTGCCAGCAGAAATAGCGGGGGTACGCAGTATTTT.

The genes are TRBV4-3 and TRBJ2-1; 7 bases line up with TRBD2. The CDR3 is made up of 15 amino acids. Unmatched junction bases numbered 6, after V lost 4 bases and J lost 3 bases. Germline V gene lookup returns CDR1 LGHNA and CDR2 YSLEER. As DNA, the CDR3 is TGCGCCAGCAGCCCCGCGGGAGACCTCTACAATGAGCAGTTCTTC. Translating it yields CASSPAGDLYNEQFF.

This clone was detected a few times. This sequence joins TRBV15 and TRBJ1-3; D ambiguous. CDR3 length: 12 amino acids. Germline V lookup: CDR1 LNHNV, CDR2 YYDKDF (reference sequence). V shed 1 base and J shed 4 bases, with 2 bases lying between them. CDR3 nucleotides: TGTGCCACCAGCAGAGTGGGAAACACCATATATTTT. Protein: CATSRVGNTIYF.

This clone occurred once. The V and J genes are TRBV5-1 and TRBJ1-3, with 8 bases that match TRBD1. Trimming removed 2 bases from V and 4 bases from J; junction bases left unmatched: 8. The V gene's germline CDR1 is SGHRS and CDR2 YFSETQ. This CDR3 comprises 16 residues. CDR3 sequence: CASSFGQGFDGNTIYF. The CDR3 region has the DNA TGCGCCAGCAGCTTTGGACAGGGTTTCGACGGAAACACCATATATTTT.

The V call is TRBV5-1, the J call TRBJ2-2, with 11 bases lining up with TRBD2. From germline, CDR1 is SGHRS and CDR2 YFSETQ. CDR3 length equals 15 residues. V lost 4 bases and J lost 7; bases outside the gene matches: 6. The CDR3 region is CASSLTSGSIGELFF. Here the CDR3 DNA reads TGCGCCAGCAGCCTTACTAGCGGGAGTATCGGGGAGCTGTTTTTT.

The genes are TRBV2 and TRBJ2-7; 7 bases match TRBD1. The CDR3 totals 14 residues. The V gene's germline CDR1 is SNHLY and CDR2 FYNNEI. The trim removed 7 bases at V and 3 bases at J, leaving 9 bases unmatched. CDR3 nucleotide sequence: TGTGCCAGCACCCTACAGACAGGGAACTACGAGCAGTACTTC. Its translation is CASTLQTGNYEQYF.